The T cell receptor (beta chain) under discussion was sequenced for a study of T-cell memory formation after mild COVID-19. About this clonotype itself: What it binds is not known.

The CDR3 contains 16 residues. Germline assignment: CDR1 SGDLS and CDR2 YYNGEE. With 3 bases clipped from V and 5 bases from J, the junction kept 6 bases outside the gene matches. TCRdb re-called the 5' RACE reads with MiXCR, one entry per CDR3 protein. The table lists hundreds of thousands of distinct CDR3 sequences, around 20% of them singletons. The study, taken as a whole, reports: Pre-infection memory contained some responding clones, which suggested that cross-reactive memory had joined.

The chain links TRBV9 to TRBJ2-1; 12 bases agree with TRBD2. The origin of this receptor is an adult woman who had mild COVID-19 (a few samples of this study predate the infection). Cell type and time point are not known. The source material was PBMCs or a T cell subset sorted from them (not recorded which). DNA for the CDR3: TGTGCCAGCAGCGCCGGACTAGCGGGACTTAACAATGAGCAGTTCTTC. Translating it yields CASSAGLAGLNNEQFF.